These 11 T cell receptor beta chains share one sample of origin, sequenced in a study of read filtering for tumor transcriptome and immune sequencing. From around 440 ng of RNA, a library with molecular barcoded alpha/delta and beta/gamma adaptors was made. TCRdb fed the reads into MiXCR, producing one record per CDR3 protein. The sample lists 40,000 or so distinct CDR3 sequences, over 10% seen once, with 30% in the top ten. Input material: a population of CD138-negative cells sorted from bone marrow. The receptors were gathered from a donor aged 40 or over with multiple myeloma.

This clonotype was seen many times. This chain connects TRBV30 to TRBJ1-2; the D gene is possibly TRBD1 (5 bases). The CDR3 has 14 amino acids. Trimming left V 4 bases short and J 3 bases short, with 15 bases between. Per the germline V gene, CDR1 is GTSNPN and CDR2 is SVGIG (reference sequence). CDR3 sequence reads: CAWTRRGTDYGYTF. The CDR3 coding sequence is TGTGCCTGGACCCGTCGAGGGACGGACTATGGCTACACCTTC.

This clonotype was found many times. The chain joins TRBV7-9 to TRBJ2-7, with D perhaps assigned TRBD1 or TRBD2 (5 bases each). The CDR3 length is 15 residues. From germline, CDR1 is SEHNR and CDR2 FQNEAQ (reference sequence). V dropped 2 bases and J dropped 7 bases, with 18 bases sitting between them. The CDR3, as DNA: TGTGCCAGCAGCTTATCCGGGACGGACTCGGGGGAGCAGTACTTC. Amino acid sequence: CASSLSGTDSGEQYF. Full variable domain (missing parts from reference TRBV7-9 and TRBJ2-7): DTGVSQNPRHKITKRGQNVTFRCDPISEHNRLYWYRQTLGQGPEFLTYFQNEAQLEKSRLLSDRFSAERPKGSFSTLEIQRTEQGDSAMYLCASSLSGTDSGEQYFGPGTRLTVT.

In its sample, this clonotype was seen many times. The rearrangement links TRBV7-6 to TRBJ2-1, with 10 bases that match TRBD1. Germline lookup yields CDR1 SGHVS and CDR2 FNYEAQ. The CDR3 spans 15 residues. V shed 1 base, J shed 8 bases, and the junction held 5 bases outside the gene matches. This CDR3 reads CASSLGTGGSYEQFF. DNA of the CDR3: TGTGCCAGCAGCTTAGGGACAGGGGGTTCCTATGAGCAGTTCTTC.

This clonotype was detected ten times or more. The chain uses TRBV28 and TRBJ2-4; possibly TRBD1 for D (6 bases). CDR1 is MDHEN and CDR2 is SYDVKM in the germline V gene. The CDR3 covers 16 residues. Trimming took 1 base from V and 2 from J, leaving 12 bases between them. The CDR3 DNA sequence: TGTGCCAGCAGTTTATCAGGGGCTGTACCCAAAAACATTCAGTACTTC. Translation gives CASSLSGAVPKNIQYF.

The J gene is TRBJ2-6, the V gene TRBV28, with 7 bases aligning to TRBD2. CDR1 and CDR2 from the germline V gene are MDHEN and SYDVKM. V shed 4 bases and J 2 bases; nucleotides not matched to a gene: 8. This CDR3 is built from 17 residues. CDR3 sequence (DNA): TGTGCCAGCAGTTGGGGGGGGGGTTGGGCTGGGGCCAACGTCCTGACTTTC. Translating gives CASSWGGGWAGANVLTF.

Many counts were recorded for this clonotype. The CDR3 bases are TGTGCCAGCAGCTGGGGACTAGCGGGTGGGCAAGAGACCCAGTACTTC. It yields the protein CASSWGLAGGQETQYF. This chain joins TRBV7-2 and TRBJ2-5; 12 nucleotides align to TRBD2. CDR1 is SGHTA and CDR2 is FQGNSA in the germline V gene. The CDR3 is made up of 16 amino acids. Trimming at V came to 4 bases and at J to 2 bases, leaving 5 bases not matched to a gene.

Within the sample, this clonotype is medium-sized. The chain has TRBV20-1 and TRBJ2-1, with 12 bases identical to TRBD2. The germline V gene encodes CDR1 DFQATT and CDR2 SNEGSKA (reference sequence). The CDR3 sequence is 14 residues long. Trimming cost V 5 bases and J 2 bases; bases outside gene matches: 1. The CDR3 coding sequence is TGCAGTGCTCGGACTAGCGGGGCCTACAATGAGCAGTTCTTC. Translating it yields CSARTSGAYNEQFF.

This clonotype has a handful of counts. A much larger clone sits a single nucleotide away, making a read error possible. The V call is TRBV7-9, the J call TRBJ1-1; no clear D gene. The V and J ends lost 4 bases and 11 bases respectively, with 14 bases between them. The CDR3 runs 12 residues. CDR1 SEHNR and CDR2 FQNEAQ come from the germline V gene (reference sequence). As DNA, the CDR3 is TGTGCCAGCAGCTCATCGGTCGATGCGGCTTTCTTT. Encoded protein: CASSSSVDAAFF.

This clonotype was seen a few times. Being one base from a much bigger clone, this may be a read error. The rearrangement uses TRBV5-1 and TRBJ2-1, with no clear D. This CDR3 is built from 14 residues. Germline CDR1 SGHRS, CDR2 YFSETQ. CDR3 bases: TGCGCCAGCAGCGAGACCCTCTCCAACAATGAGCAGTTCTTC. Its protein product is CASSETLSNNEQFF.

This clonotype was recorded many times. This sequence joins TRBV29-1 and TRBJ1-1; 8 nucleotides line up with TRBD1. V lost 0 bases to trimming and J lost 11 bases; unmatched junction nucleotides: 11. This CDR3 region has 14 residues. In germline, CDR1 is SQVTM, CDR2 ANQGSEA. The DNA of the CDR3 is TGCAGCGTTGAAGATCCAACGGGGACAGGCGGGGCTTTCTTT. Translated: CSVEDPTGTGGAFF.

This clonotype was detected many times. The chain carries TRBV28 and TRBJ1-1, with D tentatively TRBD1 (5 bases). Germline V gene sequence: CDR1 MDHEN, CDR2 SYDVKM. The germline V and J ends were trimmed by 7 bases and 0 bases, with 12 bases remaining between them. CDR3 length: 14 residues. The CDR3 region is CASTPLGVNTEAFF. As DNA, the CDR3 is TGTGCCAGCACCCCTCTGGGGGTGAACACTGAAGCTTTCTTT.